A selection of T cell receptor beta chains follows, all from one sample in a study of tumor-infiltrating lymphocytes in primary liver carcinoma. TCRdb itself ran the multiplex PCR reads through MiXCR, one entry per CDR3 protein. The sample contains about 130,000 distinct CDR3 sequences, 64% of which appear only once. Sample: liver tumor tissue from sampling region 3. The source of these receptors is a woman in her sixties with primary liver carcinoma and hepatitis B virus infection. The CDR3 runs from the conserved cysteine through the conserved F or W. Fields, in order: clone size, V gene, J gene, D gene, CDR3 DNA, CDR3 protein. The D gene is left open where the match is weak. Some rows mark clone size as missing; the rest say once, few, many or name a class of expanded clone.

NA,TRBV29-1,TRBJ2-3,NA,TGCAGCGCGACGACAGTGGGATATAGGCAGTATTTT,CSATTVGYRQYF
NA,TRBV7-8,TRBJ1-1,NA,TGTGCCAGCAGTCTGATGTCAGGGACGAACACTGAAGCTTTCTTT,CASSLMSGTNTEAFF
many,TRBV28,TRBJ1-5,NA,TGTGCCAGCAGTCGAGCGCCGTATAGCAATCAGCCCCAGCATTTT,CASSRAPYSNQPQHF
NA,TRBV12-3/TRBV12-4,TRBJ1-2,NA,TGTGGCAGCAGTCCCCGCGGGGGTGGGTATGGCTACACCTTC,CGSSPRGGGYGYTF
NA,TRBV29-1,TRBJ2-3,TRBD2,TGCAGCGTGTCGGGGCGGGGGATCGCAGATACACAGTATTTC,CSVSGRGIADTQYF
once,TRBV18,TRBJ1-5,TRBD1,TGTGCCAGCTCACCAAACCGCCGGACAGGGGATCAGCCCCAGCATTTT,CASSPNRRTGDQPQHF
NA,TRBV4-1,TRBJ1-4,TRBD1,TGCGCCAGCAGCCAAGAGGACAGGATAGGCGAAAAACTATTTTTT,CASSQEDRIGEKLFF
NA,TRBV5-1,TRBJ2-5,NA,TGCGCCAGCAGCTCAGCGGGACAGAACCAAGAGAGCCAGTACTTC,CASSSAGQNQESQYF
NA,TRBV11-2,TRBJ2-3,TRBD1,TGTGCTAGCCGGCGGACAGGGAGCACAGATACGCAGTATTTT,CASRRTGSTDTQYF
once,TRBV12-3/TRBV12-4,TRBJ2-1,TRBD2,TGTGCCAGCAGTTCACCGACTAGCGAAGACAATGAGCAGCTCTTC,CASSSPTSEDNEQLF
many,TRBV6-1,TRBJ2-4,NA,TGTGCCAGCAGAAACAAGGGACTTCAAAACATTCAGTACTTC,CASRNKGLQNIQYF
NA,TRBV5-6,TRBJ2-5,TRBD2,TGTGCCAGCAGCTTGGCGGGAGGGCCAGAGACCCAGTACTTC,CASSLAGGPETQYF
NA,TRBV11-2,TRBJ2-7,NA,TGTGCCAGCAGCTCAGGCCGGCTATACGAGCAGTACTTC,CASSSGRLYEQYF
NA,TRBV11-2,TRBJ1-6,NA,TGTGCCAGCAGCTTACATCCAGGGAGCAATTCACCTCTCCACTTT,CASSLHPGSNSPLHF
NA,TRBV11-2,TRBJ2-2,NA,TGTGCCAGCAGCCAAGGGACCCAGAACACCGGGGGACTGTTTTTT,CASSQGTQNTGGLFF
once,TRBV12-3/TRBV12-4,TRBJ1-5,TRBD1,TGTGCCAGCACCTTATTCTTAGGACAGGGAACGTTTGATCAACCCCAGCATTTT,CASTLFLGQGTFDQPQHF
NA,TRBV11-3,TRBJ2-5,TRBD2,TGTGCCAGCAGCGCCTCCGGGACTATCTCGCCTGGGGCCCAGTACTTC,CASSASGTISPGAQYF
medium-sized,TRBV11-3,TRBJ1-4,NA,TGTGCCAGCAGCTCACCGGACAGTAATGAAAAACTGTTTTTT,CASSSPDSNEKLFF
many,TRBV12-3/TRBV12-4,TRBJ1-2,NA,TGTGCCAGCAGTTTAGAGTTCGGCGGCTACACCTTC,CASSLEFGGYTF
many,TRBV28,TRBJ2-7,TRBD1,TGTGCCAGCTTGCGGACAGGACTTGCGGGCGAGCAGTACTTC,CASLRTGLAGEQYF
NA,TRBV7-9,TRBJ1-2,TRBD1,TGTGCCAGCAGCTACCCCCCGGGACAGAACTATGGCTACACCTTC,CASSYPPGQNYGYTF
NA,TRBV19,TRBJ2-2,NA,TGTGCCAGTAGTATCAGCAGGGGCACCGGGGAGCTGTTTTTT,CASSISRGTGELFF
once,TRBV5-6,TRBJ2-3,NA,TGTGCCAGCAGCTCCATGAATGGGGGAACCACAGATACGCAGTATTTT,CASSSMNGGTTDTQYF
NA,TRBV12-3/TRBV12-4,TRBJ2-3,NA,TGTGTCAGCAGTTTAGGACTCCGAGATACGCAGTATTTT,CVSSLGLRDTQYF
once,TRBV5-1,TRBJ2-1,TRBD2,TGCGCCAGCAACCCCGGGACTAGTGGGACCGGTGAGCAGTTATTC,CASNPGTSGTGEQLF
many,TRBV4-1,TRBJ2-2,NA,TGCGCCAGCAGCCAAGAATCCTTCGGTACCGGGGAGCTGTTTTTT,CASSQESFGTGELFF
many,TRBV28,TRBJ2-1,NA,TGTGCCAGCAATCAGGTTGAAAATGAGCAGTTCTTC,CASNQVENEQFF
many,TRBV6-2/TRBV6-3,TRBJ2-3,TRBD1,TGTGCCAGCAGTTACTCGGGACAGGACAACACAGATACGCAGTATTTT,CASSYSGQDNTDTQYF
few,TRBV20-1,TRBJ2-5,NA,TGCAGTGCTCGCCACAGCGGGTACCAAGAGACCCAGTACTTC,CSARHSGYQETQYF
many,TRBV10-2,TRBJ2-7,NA,TGCGCCAGCAGTGAGCTGGGCGGGATGGTCTACGAGCAGTACTTC,CASSELGGMVYEQYF
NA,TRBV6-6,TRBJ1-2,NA,TGTGCCAGCAGCCACGGGCCCCGAGACTGCTATGGCTACACCTTC,CASSHGPRDCYGYTF
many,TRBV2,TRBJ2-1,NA,TGTGCCAGCACCCGGAGAGATGAGCAGTTCTTC,CASTRRDEQFF
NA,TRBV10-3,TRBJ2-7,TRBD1,TGTGCCAACAGTGAGGACAGGGGATCCCCCTTTGACTACGAGCAGTACTTC,CANSEDRGSPFDYEQYF
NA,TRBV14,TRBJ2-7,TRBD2,TGTGCCAGCAGCCAAAGTCGGGGGAGGGGACCTACCTACGAGCAGTACTTC,CASSQSRGRGPTYEQYF
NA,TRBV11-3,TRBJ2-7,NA,TGTGCCAGCAACCCCACGTGGGGGGCCCTTGGACTGGAGACCTACGAGCAGTACTTC,CASNPTWGALGLETYEQYF
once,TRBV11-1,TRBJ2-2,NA,TGTGCCAGCAGACCGAGTCTTGACGCCGAGGAGCTGTTTTTT,CASRPSLDAEELFF
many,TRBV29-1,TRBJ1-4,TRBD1,TGCAGCGTCTCAGGGGGCGATGAAAAACTGTTTTTT,CSVSGGDEKLFF
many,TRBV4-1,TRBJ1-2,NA,TGCGCCAGCAGCCAAGGGGAGGTTGGCTACACCTTC,CASSQGEVGYTF
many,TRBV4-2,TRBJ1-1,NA,TGTGCCAGCAGCCAGACAGAGACTGAAGCTTTCTTT,CASSQTETEAFF
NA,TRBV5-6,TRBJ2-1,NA,TGCGCCAGCAGCTTGCGGCTACACCGTGGGGATGAGCAGTTCTTC,CASSLRLHRGDEQFF